This T cell receptor beta chain is drawn from a study of metastatic and nonmetastatic thyroid tumors. As for the study in general: The study looked at repertoires side by side in blood and in tumor or nodule tissue from malignant and benign thyroid patients.

Note on this clone: Its antigen remains unidentified.

Patients underwent thyroid surgery, and none had received any treatment before it. Study processing details: The study took CDR3 differences across clinicopathological groups and made a distant-metastasis classifier for papillary thyroid cancer from them. With MiXCR, TCRdb reprocessed the PCR reads. These V and J calls are TCRdb output, not the study's own analysis. The table lists about 25,000 clones, approximately 22% of them singletons. CDR3 length: 16 residues. Looked up from germline, CDR1 is GTSNPN and CDR2 is SVGIG (reference sequence). The V gene end was trimmed by 5 bases and the J gene end by 5 bases; junction bases not matched to a gene: 14. Study observations and caveats: Across blood and tumor, TCR beta diversity in malignant thyroid tumors was reportedly significantly higher than in benign nodules.

The rearrangement links TRBV30 to TRBJ2-3; 9 positions agree with TRBD2. Sequenced: adjacent normal tissue. The source of this sequence is a female donor with papillary thyroid cancer or a benign thyroid nodule (not recorded which). Some clones in this sample may be carry-over from other donors' samples. The CDR3 spells CAWVGGVAGAGDTQYF. CDR3 in DNA: TGTGCCTGGGTCGGGGGCGTAGCGGGAGCGGGAGATACGCAGTATTTT.